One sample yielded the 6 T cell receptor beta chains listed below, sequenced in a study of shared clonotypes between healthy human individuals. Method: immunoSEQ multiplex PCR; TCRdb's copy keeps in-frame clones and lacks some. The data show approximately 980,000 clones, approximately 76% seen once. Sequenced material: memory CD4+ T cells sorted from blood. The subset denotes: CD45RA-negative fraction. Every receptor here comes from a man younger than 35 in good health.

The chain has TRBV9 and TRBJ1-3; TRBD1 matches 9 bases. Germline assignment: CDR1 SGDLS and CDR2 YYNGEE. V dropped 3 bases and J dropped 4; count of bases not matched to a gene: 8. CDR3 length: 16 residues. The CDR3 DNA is TGTGCCAGCAGCGCCTCCGGGACAGGGCGGGGAAACACCATATATTTT. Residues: CASSASGTGRGNTIYF.

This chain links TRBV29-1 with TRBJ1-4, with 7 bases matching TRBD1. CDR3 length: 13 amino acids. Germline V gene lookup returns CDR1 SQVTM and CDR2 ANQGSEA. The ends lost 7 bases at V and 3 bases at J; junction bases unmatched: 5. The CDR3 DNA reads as TGCAGCGCGACAGGGATAGCTAATGAAAAACTGTTTTTT. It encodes CSATGIANEKLFF.

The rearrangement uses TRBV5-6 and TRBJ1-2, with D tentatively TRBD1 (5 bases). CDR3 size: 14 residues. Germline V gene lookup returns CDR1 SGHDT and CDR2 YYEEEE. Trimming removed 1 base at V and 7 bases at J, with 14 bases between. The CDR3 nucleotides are TGTGCCAGCAGCTTGTACGGGGACCGGGGTGGCTACACCTTC. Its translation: CASSLYGDRGGYTF. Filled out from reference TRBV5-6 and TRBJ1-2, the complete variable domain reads DAGVTQSPTHLIKTRGQQVTLRCSPKSGHDTVSWYQQALGQGPQFIFQYYEEEERQRGNFPDRFSGHQFPNYSSELNVNALLLGDSALYLCASSLYGDRGGYTFGSGTRLTVV.

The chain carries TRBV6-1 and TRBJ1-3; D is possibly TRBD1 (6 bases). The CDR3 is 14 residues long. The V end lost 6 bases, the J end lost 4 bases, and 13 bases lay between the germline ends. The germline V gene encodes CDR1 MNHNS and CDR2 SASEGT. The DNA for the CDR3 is TGTGCCAGCAGCCAGGGGACGTGGGGAAACACCATATATTTT. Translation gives CASSQGTWGNTIYF.

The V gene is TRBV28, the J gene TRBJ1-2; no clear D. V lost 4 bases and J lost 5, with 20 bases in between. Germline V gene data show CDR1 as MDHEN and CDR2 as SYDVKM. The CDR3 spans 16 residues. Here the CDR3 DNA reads TGTGCCAGCAGTTCGGGCGGACGACCCGAGAGGTATGGCTACACCTTC. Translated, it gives CASSSGGRPERYGYTF.

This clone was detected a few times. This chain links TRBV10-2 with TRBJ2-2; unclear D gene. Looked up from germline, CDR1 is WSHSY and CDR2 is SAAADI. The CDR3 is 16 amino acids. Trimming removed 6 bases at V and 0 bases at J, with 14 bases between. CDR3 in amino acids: CASRLPGQSNTGELFF. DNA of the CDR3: TGCGCCAGCAGATTACCGGGCCAATCGAACACCGGGGAGCTGTTTTTT.